What follows describes a single T cell receptor beta chain. Its antigen remains unknown. The same CDR3 arises from other DNA sequences in this sample as well. This entry belongs to a study of shared clonotypes between healthy human individuals. Study findings and constraints: Estimated clonotype richness was generally higher in naive than memory subsets. Sequencing depth was expected to affect clonotype sharing among donors.

The data were produced by immunoSEQ multiplex PCR, yet TCRdb's version contains in-frame clones alone and is incomplete. The repertoire consists of some 2.1 million clones, with 95% occurring once and the leading ten covering more than 0.1%. Donors were healthy HIV-negative adults without recent acute infections or vaccinations. The CDR3 has 14 amino acids. Trimming took 0 bases from V and 1 from J, leaving 7 bases between them. CDR1 is SGHNT, CDR2 YYREEE, per germline (reference sequence). This clonotype was obtained from a man aged 18-30 years in good health. This chain connects TRBV5-4 to TRBJ1-1, with D possibly TRBD1 on 5 matching bases. The sequencing sample was made of naive CD4+ T cells sorted from blood. This sample's subset: CD45RA+ positively selected. CDR3 coding DNA: TGTGCCAGCAGCTTGGGTGGGGCGAACACTGAAGCTTTCTTT. This gives the protein CASSLGGANTEAFF. The full variable domain, its missing parts supplied by reference TRBV5-4 and TRBJ1-1, is ETGVTQSPTHLIKTRGQQVTLRCSSQSGHNTVSWYQQALGQGPQFIFQYYREEENGRGNFPPRFSGLQFPNYSSELNVNALELDDSALYLCASSLGGANTEAFFGQGTRLTVV.